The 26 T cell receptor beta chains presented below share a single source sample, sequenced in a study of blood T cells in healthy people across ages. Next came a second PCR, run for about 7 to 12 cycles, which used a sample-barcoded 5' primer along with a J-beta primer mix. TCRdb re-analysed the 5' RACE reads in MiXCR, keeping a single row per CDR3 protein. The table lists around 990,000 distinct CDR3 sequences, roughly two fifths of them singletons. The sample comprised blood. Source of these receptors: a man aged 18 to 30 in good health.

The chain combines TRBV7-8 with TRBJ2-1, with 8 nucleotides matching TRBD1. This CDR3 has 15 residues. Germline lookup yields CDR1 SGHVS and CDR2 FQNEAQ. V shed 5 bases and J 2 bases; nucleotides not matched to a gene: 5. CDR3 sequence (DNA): TGTGCCAGCAGCGGACGGACAGGGACCTACAATGAGCAGTTCTTC. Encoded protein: CASSGRTGTYNEQFF.

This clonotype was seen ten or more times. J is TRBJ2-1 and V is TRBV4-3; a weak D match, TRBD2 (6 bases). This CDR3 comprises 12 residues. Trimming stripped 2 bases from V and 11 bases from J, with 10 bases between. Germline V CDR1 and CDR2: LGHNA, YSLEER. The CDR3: CASSQPGDKQFF. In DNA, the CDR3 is TGCGCCAGCAGCCAACCGGGAGATAAGCAGTTCTTC.

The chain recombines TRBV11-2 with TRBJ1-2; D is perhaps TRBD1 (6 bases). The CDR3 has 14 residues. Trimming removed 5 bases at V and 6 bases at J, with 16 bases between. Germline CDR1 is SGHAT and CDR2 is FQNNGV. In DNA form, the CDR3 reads TGTGCCAGCAGCCCCATACAGGGTTCAGATGGCTACACCTTC. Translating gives CASSPIQGSDGYTF.

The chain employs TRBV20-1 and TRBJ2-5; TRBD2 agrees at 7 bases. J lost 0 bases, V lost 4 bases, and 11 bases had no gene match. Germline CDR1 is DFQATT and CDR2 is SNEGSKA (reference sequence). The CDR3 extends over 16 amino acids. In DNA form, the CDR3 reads TGCAGTGCTAAACCGTTTCATGCGGGGGACCAAGAGACCCAGTACTTC. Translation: CSAKPFHAGDQETQYF.

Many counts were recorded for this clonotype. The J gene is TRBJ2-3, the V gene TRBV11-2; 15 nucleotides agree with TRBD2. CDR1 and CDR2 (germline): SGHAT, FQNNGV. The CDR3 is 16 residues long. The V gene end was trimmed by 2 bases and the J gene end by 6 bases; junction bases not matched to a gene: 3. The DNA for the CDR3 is TGTGCCAGCAGCTTAAGCGGGACTAGCGGGGGGGATACGCAGTATTTT. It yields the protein CASSLSGTSGGDTQYF.

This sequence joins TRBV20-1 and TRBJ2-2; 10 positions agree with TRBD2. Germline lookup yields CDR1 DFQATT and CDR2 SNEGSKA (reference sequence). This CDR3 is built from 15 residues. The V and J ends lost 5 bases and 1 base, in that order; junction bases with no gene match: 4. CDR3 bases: TGCAGTGCTCCAAGCGGGGGGGTGAACACCGGGGAGCTGTTTTTT. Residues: CSAPSGGVNTGELFF.

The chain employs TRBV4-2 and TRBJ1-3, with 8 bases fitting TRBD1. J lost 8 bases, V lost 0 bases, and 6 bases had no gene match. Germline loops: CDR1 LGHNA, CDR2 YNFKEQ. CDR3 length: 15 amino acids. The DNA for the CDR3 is TGTGCCAGCAGCCAAGAGTTAACAGGGGGTGACACCATATATTTT. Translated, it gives CASSQELTGGDTIYF.

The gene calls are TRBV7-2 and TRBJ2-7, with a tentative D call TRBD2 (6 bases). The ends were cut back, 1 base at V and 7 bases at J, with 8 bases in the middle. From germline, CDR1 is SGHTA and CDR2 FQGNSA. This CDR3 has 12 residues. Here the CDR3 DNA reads TGTGCCAGCAGCTTAGTCGCGGGAGAGCAGTACTTC. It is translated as CASSLVAGEQYF.

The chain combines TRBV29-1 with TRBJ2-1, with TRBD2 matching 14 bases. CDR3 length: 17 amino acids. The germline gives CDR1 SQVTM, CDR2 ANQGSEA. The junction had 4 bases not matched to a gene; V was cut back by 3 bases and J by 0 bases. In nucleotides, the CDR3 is TGCAGCGTTGACGGGACTAGCGGGGGCAGCTCCTACAATGAGCAGTTCTTC. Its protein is CSVDGTSGGSSYNEQFF.

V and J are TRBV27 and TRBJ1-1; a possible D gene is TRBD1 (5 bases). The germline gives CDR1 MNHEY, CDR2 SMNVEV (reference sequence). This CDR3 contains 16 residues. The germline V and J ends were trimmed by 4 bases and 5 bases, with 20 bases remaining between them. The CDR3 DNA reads TGTGCCAGCAGTTCCCCGGCCGGGGGAGTAGGGACTGAAGCTTTCTTT. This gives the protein CASSSPAGGVGTEAFF.

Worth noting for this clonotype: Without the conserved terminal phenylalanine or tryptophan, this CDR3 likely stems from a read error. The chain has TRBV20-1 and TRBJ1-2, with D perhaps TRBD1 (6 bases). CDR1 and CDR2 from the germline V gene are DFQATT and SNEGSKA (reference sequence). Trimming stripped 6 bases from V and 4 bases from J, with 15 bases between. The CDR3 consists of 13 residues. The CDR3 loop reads CSAGGGLVYGYTS. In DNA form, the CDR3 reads TGCAGTGCCGGAGGGGGTTTGGTCTATGGCTACACCTCC.

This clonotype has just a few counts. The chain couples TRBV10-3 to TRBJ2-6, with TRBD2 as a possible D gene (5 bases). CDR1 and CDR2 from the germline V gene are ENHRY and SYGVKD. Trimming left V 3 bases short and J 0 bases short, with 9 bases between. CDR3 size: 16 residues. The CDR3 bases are TGTGCCATCAGTGACCCGGAGGCCTCTGGGGCCAACGTCCTGACTTTC. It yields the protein CAISDPEASGANVLTF.

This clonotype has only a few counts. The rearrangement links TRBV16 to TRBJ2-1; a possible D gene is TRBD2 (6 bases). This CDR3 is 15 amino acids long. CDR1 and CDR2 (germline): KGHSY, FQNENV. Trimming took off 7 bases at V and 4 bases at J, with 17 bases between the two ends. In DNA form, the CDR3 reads TGTGCCAGCAACTTCCGCGGAGGGGAATACAATGAGCAGTTCTTC. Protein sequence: CASNFRGGEYNEQFF.

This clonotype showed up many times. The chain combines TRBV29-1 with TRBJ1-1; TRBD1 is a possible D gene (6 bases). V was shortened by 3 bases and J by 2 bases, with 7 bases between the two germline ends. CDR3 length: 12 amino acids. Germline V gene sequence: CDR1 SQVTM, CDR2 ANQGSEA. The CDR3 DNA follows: TGCAGCGTTGACAGGGGAAACACTGAAGCTTTCTTT. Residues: CSVDRGNTEAFF.

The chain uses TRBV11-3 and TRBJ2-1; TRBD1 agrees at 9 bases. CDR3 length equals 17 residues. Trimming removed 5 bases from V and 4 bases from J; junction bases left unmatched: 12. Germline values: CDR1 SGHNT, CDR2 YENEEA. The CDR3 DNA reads TGTGCCAGCAGCACCGATGACAGGGGGGCAGGTTACAATGAGCAGTTCTTC. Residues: CASSTDDRGAGYNEQFF.

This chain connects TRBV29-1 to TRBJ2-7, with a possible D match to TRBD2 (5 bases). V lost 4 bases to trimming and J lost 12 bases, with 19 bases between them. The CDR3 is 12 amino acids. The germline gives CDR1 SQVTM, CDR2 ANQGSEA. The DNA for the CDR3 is TGCAGCGTTGTTAATTTGGGAGAACCTCCGTACTTC. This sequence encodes CSVVNLGEPPYF.

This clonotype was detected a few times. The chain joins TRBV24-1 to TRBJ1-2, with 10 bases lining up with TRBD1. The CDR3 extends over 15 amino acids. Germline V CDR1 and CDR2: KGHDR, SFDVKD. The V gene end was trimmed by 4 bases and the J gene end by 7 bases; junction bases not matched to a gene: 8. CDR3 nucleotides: TGTGCCACCAGTGACTCCGACAGGGGGCTATGTGGCTACACCTTC. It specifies CATSDSDRGLCGYTF.

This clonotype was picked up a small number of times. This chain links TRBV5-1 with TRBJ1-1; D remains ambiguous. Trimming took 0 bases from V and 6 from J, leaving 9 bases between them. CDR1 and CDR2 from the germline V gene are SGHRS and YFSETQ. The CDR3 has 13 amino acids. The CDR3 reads CASSLAINSEAFF. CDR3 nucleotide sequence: TGCGCCAGCAGCTTGGCGATTAACTCTGAAGCTTTCTTT.

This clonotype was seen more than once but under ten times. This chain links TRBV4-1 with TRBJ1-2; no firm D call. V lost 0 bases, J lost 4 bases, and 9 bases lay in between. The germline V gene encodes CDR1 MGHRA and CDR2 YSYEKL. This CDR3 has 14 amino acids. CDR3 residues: CASSQDLSVYGYTF. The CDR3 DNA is TGCGCCAGCAGCCAAGATTTGAGCGTCTATGGCTACACCTTC.

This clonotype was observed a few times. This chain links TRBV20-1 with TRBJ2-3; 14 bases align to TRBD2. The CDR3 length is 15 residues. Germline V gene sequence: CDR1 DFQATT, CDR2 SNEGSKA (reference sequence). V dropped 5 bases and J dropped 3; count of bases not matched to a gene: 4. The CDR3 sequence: CSAPGLAGETDTQYF. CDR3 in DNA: TGCAGTGCTCCGGGACTAGCGGGGGAGACAGATACGCAGTATTTT.

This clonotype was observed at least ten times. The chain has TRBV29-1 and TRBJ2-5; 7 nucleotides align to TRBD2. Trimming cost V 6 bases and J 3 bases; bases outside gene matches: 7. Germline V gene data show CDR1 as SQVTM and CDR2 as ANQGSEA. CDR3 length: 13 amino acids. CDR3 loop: CSVSTSVKETQYF. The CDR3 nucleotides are TGCAGCGTCTCCACTAGCGTCAAAGAGACCCAGTACTTC.

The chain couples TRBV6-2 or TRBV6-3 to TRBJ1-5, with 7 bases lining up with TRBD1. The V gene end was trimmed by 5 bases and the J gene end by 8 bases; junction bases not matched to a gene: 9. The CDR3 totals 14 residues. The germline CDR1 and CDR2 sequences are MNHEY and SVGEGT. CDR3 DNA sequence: TGTGCCAGCAGTGTCGACAGGGAGGCCAAGCCCCAGCATTTT. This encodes CASSVDREAKPQHF.

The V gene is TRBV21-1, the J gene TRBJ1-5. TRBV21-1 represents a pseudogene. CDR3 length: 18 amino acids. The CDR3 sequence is CASSKRGGTAGCSQPQHF. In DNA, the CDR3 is TGTGCCAGCAGCAAACGTGGGGGGACTGCCGGGTGCAGTCAGCCCCAGCATTTT.

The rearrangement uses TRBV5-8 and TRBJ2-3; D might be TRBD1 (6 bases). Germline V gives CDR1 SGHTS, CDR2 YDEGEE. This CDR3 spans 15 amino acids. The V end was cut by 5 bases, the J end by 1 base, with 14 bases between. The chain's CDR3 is CASSYGQPRTDTQYF. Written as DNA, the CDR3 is TGTGCCAGCAGTTACGGACAGCCCCGCACAGATACGCAGTATTTT.

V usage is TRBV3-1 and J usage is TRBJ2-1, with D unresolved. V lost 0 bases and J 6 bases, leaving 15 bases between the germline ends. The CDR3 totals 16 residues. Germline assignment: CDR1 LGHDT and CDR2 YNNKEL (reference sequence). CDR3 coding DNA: TGTGCCAGCAGCCAAGATTGGAGTAGCTTGGGCAATGAGCAGTTCTTC. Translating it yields CASSQDWSSLGNEQFF.

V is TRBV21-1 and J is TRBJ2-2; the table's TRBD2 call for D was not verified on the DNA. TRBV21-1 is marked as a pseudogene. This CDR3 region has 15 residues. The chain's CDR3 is CASPPPVLNTGELFF. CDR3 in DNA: TGTGCCAGCCCCCCACCAGTCCTGAACACCGGGGAGCTGTTTTTT.